The rows below give T cell receptor beta chains drawn from one sample of a study of cytomegalovirus exposure and HLA in healthy donors. The protocol was immunoSEQ multiplex PCR, while the TCRdb copy is restricted to in-frame clones and leaves out a portion. Among about 230,000 clones, approximately 90% were seen once, and the ten largest hold about 1%. The source material was PBMCs. These TCRs come from a woman aged 18-29 years in good health and CMV-seronegative. Each CDR3 is given with its conserved first and last residue. D genes are given only for firm matches. Clone size is not always given. Where it is, it says once, few, many or a class for expanded clones.

j_gene	d_gene	v_gene	abundance	CDR3aa	CDR3nt
TRBJ2-7	TRBD1	TRBV9	once	CASSVDRGLEEQYF	TGTGCCAGCAGCGTGGACAGGGGGCTGGAGGAGCAGTACTTC
TRBJ2-5	.	TRBV7-8	few	CASSSPLGAGAQETQYF	TGTGCCAGCAGCTCACCGCTTGGGGCAGGCGCCCAAGAGACCCAGTACTTC
TRBJ2-1	TRBD2	TRBV5-1	.	CASSLGIAGEPKQFF	TGCGCCAGCAGCTTGGGGATAGCGGGAGAGCCAAAGCAGTTCTTC
TRBJ2-2	.	TRBV7-7	.	CASSKLGTGELFF	TGTGCCAGCAGCAAACTTGGCACCGGGGAGCTGTTTTTT
TRBJ2-2	.	TRBV27	.	CASSFGGTGELFF	TGTGCCAGCAGTTTTGGGGGGACCGGGGAGCTGTTTTTT
TRBJ2-2	.	TRBV5-1	once	CASSADRGELFF	TGCGCCAGCAGCGCAGACAGGGGGGAGCTGTTTTTT
TRBJ1-2	.	TRBV10-1	once	CASSESSSYGYTF	TGCGCCAGCAGTGAGTCTAGCAGCTATGGCTACACCTTC
TRBJ1-6	.	TRBV5-6	.	CASSLSPRTYNSPLHF	TGTGCCAGCAGCCTGTCCCCCAGGACTTATAATTCACCCCTCCACTTT
TRBJ1-5	TRBD1	TRBV9	.	CASSRGQGTIQPQHF	TGTGCCAGCAGCCGCGGACAGGGGACGATTCAGCCCCAGCATTTT
TRBJ2-1	TRBD2	TRBV5-4	.	CASSLGGSQNEQFF	TGTGCCAGCAGCTTGGGCGGGAGTCAAAATGAGCAGTTCTTC
TRBJ2-7	.	TRBV5-1	.	CATQQGPIGVSSYEQYF	TGCGCCACCCAACAGGGCCCAATAGGAGTTTCGTCCTACGAGCAGTACTTC
TRBJ2-7	.	TRBV4-1	.	CASSHPELGVYEQYF	TGCGCCAGCAGCCACCCGGAGCTAGGGGTCTACGAGCAGTACTTC
TRBJ1-2	.	TRBV12-5	.	CASGLPTLQPFRDIGYGYTF	TGTGCTAGTGGTTTGCCAACTCTCCAACCTTTCAGGGACATCGGCTATGGCTACACCTTC
TRBJ1-5	.	TRBV21-1	once	CASTVDRGLLSQHF	TGTGCCAGCACCGTTGACAGGGGCCTTTTGTCCCAGCATTTT
TRBJ1-2	TRBD1	TRBV5-1	.	CASSIGQGGYVYTF	TGCGCCAGCAGCATCGGACAGGGAGGCTATGTCTACACCTTC
TRBJ2-6	TRBD1	TRBV14	.	CASSQARGNGANVLTF	TGTGCCAGCAGCCAAGCCAGGGGGAACGGGGCCAACGTCCTGACTTTC
TRBJ2-5	.	TRBV7-2	.	CASSSGQGQETQYF	TGTGCCAGCAGCTCAGGGCAGGGCCAAGAGACCCAGTACTTC
TRBJ1-2	.	TRBV6-5	.	CASRKTGGTVYTF	TGTGCCAGCAGAAAGACGGGAGGCACCGTCTACACCTTC
TRBJ1-4	.	TRBV14	.	CASSQATGNRNEKLFF	TGTGCCAGCAGCCAAGCTACAGGGAATCGGAATGAAAAACTGTTTTTT
TRBJ2-3	.	TRBV5-1	.	CASSLDSTDTQYF	TGCGCCAGCAGCTTGGACTCCACAGATACGCAGTATTTT
TRBJ1-2	TRBD1	TRBV6-1	.	CASSDSGTGSYGYTF	TGTGCCAGCAGTGACTCCGGGACAGGCAGCTATGGCTACACCTTC
TRBJ1-4	TRBD1	TRBV6-1	.	CASSEAETGEFNEKLFF	TGTGCCAGCAGTGAAGCGGAGACAGGGGAATTTAATGAAAAACTGTTTTTT
TRBJ2-7	.	TRBV5-1	.	CASSLVSKTYEQYF	TGCGCCAGCAGCTTGGTTTCTAAAACCTACGAGCAGTACTTC
TRBJ2-1	.	TRBV7-2	.	CASSFFGVYNEQFF	TGTGCCAGCAGCTTCTTCGGGGTCTACAATGAGCAGTTCTTC
TRBJ2-5	TRBD1	TRBV5-1	.	CASSLADRGVGETQYF	TGCGCCAGCAGCTTGGCGGACAGGGGCGTCGGAGAGACCCAGTACTTC
TRBJ2-1	.	TRBV9	.	CASSAHPRGSYNEQFF	TGTGCCAGCAGCGCCCACCCTAGGGGCTCCTACAATGAGCAGTTCTTC
TRBJ2-3	.	TRBV6-5	.	CASSPKRPPTDTQYF	TGTGCCAGCAGTCCCAAGCGGCCCCCTACAGATACGCAGTATTTT
TRBJ1-2	.	TRBV7-2	.	CASSSGGYGYTF	TGTGCCAGCAGCTCTGGAGGCTATGGCTACACCTTC
TRBJ1-2	.	TRBV27	.	CASSLSKGVLNYGYTF	TGTGCCAGCAGTTTATCGAAAGGGGTCTTGAACTATGGCTACACCTTC
TRBJ1-4	.	TRBV7-6	.	CASSPKGFAGTNEKLFF	TGTGCCAGCAGCCCCAAGGGGTTTGCGGGGACTAATGAAAAACTGTTTTTT
TRBJ2-6	TRBD2	TRBV2	.	CASRATSGNSGANVLTF	TGTGCCAGCAGGGCGACTAGCGGAAACTCTGGGGCCAACGTCCTGACTTTC
TRBJ2-2	TRBD2	TRBV7-2	.	CASSPRGAGGAGELFF	TGTGCCAGCAGCCCCCGGGGAGCGGGGGGGGCCGGGGAGCTGTTTTTT
TRBJ2-7	.	TRBV6-5	.	CASSRDITYEQYF	TGTGCCAGCAGTCGGGACATAACCTACGAGCAGTACTTC
TRBJ1-3	.	TRBV7-9	.	CASSLLSSYSGNTIYF	TGTGCCAGCAGCTTACTTAGTTCCTACTCTGGAAACACCATATATTTT
TRBJ2-5	TRBD2	TRBV5-5	once	CASSPLAGAGETQYF	TGTGCCAGCAGCCCCTTAGCGGGAGCAGGAGAGACCCAGTACTTC
TRBJ2-7	.	TRBV7-9	.	CASSSGGGLHEQYF	TGTGCCAGCAGCTCGGGAGGGGGCTTGCACGAGCAGTACTTC
TRBJ2-7	TRBD2	TRBV6-1	.	CASRTRTSGGYEQYF	TGTGCCAGCAGAACCAGGACTAGCGGGGGATACGAGCAGTACTTC
TRBJ1-2	TRBD1	TRBV9	.	CASSVTGGGYGYTF	TGTGCCAGCAGCGTCACAGGGGGCGGGTATGGCTACACCTTC
TRBJ1-1	TRBD1	TRBV29-1	.	CSADRGNTEAFF	TGCAGCGCCGACAGGGGGAACACTGAAGCTTTCTTT
TRBJ2-1	.	TRBV15	once	CATSRVTGYNEQFF	TGTGCCACCAGCAGAGTCACAGGGTACAATGAGCAGTTCTTC
TRBJ2-5	TRBD2	TRBV5-1	.	CASSFLPPSGGSETQYF	TGCGCCAGCAGCTTTCTGCCCCCTAGCGGGGGGAGTGAGACCCAGTACTTC
TRBJ1-4	.	TRBV6-1	.	CASSEGSGGEKLFF	TGTGCCAGCAGTGAAGGGTCGGGAGGAGAAAAACTGTTTTTT
TRBJ2-7	TRBD2	TRBV7-9	.	CASSPGLAGGSHEQYF	TGTGCCAGCAGCCCGGGACTAGCGGGAGGGAGCCACGAGCAGTACTTC
TRBJ2-1	.	TRBV29-1	.	CSVEGDTTSYNEQFF	TGCAGCGTTGAAGGCGATACCACTTCCTACAATGAGCAGTTCTTC